What follows are 14 T cell receptor beta chains derived from one specimen sequenced in a study of pediatric ulcerative colitis. Only in-frame clones appear in the TCRdb table, and some are missing; sequencing was by immunoSEQ multiplex PCR. The table has approximately 30,000 clones, roughly 78% seen once; the top ten hold around 4.4%. Source material: blood. The receptors originated from a boy younger than 18 with severe ulcerative colitis.

The V gene is TRBV5-5, the J gene TRBJ2-2; D is unresolved. Trimming left V 0 bases short and J 13 bases short, with 10 bases between. This CDR3 is 12 amino acids long. In germline, CDR1 is SGHKS, CDR2 YYEKEE (reference sequence). The CDR3 sequence: CASSLEDTGLFF. In nucleotides, the CDR3 is TGTGCCAGCAGCTTGGAAGACACGGGGCTGTTTTTT.

This clone was seen once. The chain links TRBV6-5 to TRBJ1-4, with 7 bases matching TRBD1. The J segment lost 8 bases and the V segment lost 2 bases, leaving 11 bases of the junction unmatched. Germline CDR1 and CDR2: MNHEY and SVGAGI. The CDR3 spans 16 residues. The CDR3 coding sequence is TGTGCCAGCAGTTACAACAGGGGACGGAACGGCGAAAAACTGTTTTTT. It translates to CASSYNRGRNGEKLFF.

The chain carries TRBV5-1 and TRBJ2-6; TRBD1 agrees at 7 bases. The trim removed 9 bases at V and 2 bases at J, leaving 5 bases unmatched. Germline V gene data show CDR1 as SGHRS and CDR2 as YFSETQ. The CDR3 runs 14 residues. CDR3 sequence: CATRTGAGANVLTF. In DNA form, the CDR3 reads TGCGCCACCCGTACAGGGGCTGGGGCCAACGTCCTGACTTTC.

J is TRBJ2-7 and V is TRBV15; no clear D gene. The ends were cut back, 3 bases at V and 1 base at J, with 13 bases in the middle. CDR3 size: 15 residues. Germline V CDR1 and CDR2: LNHNV, YYDKDF (reference sequence). For the CDR3, the DNA is TGTGCCACCAGCAGCTTATTCCAGAATTCCTACGAGCAGTACTTC. Its protein is CATSSLFQNSYEQYF.

This chain links TRBV7-9 with TRBJ1-2; D not certain. Germline V gene sequence: CDR1 SEHNR, CDR2 FQNEAQ (reference sequence). The CDR3 totals 13 residues. With 2 bases removed from V and 8 bases from J, the gap between germline ends came to 12 bases. The CDR3 DNA is TGTGCCAGCAGCTTAAATGGGCCGGAGGGCTACACCTTC. Amino acid sequence: CASSLNGPEGYTF. Complete variable domain (other parts from reference TRBV7-9 and TRBJ1-2): DTGVSQNPRHKITKRGQNVTFRCDPISEHNRLYWYRQTLGQGPEFLTYFQNEAQLEKSRLLSDRFSAERPKGSFSTLEIQRTEQGDSAMYLCASSLNGPEGYTFGSGTRLTVV.

J is TRBJ1-1 and V is TRBV30, with D perhaps TRBD1 (5 bases). The CDR3 is 11 amino acids. The germline gives CDR1 GTSNPN, CDR2 SVGIG (reference sequence). The germline V and J ends were trimmed by 4 bases and 10 bases, with 13 bases remaining between them. The CDR3 sequence is CAWTGAGVAFF. CDR3 sequence (DNA): TGTGCCTGGACCGGGGCCGGGGTAGCTTTCTTT.

The V and J genes are TRBV21-1 and TRBJ2-3; the table's TRBD1 call for D was not verified on the DNA. TRBV21-1 is a pseudogene. The CDR3 covers 20 residues. The CDR3 loop reads CASTTLEGQGFTPRVDTQYF. Written as DNA, the CDR3 is TGTGCCAGCACCACTTTGGAAGGACAGGGATTTACTCCAAGAGTGGATACGCAGTATTTT.

The V and J genes are TRBV7-8 and TRBJ2-1; 10 nucleotides match TRBD1. The trim removed 10 bases at V and 5 bases at J, leaving 11 bases unmatched. From germline, CDR1 is SGHVS and CDR2 FQNEAQ. The CDR3 runs 15 residues. This CDR3 is CATKAGQGSNNEQFF. The CDR3 DNA follows: TGTGCCACCAAAGCGGGACAGGGGTCGAACAATGAGCAGTTCTTC.

The V and J genes are TRBV5-6 and TRBJ2-3; possibly TRBD1 for D (7 bases). Trimming pared 3 bases from V and 4 bases from J, leaving 12 bases between. The CDR3 is 14 residues long. Germline V gene data show CDR1 as SGHDT and CDR2 as YYEEEE. The CDR3 nucleotides are TGTGCCAGCAGCTCCAGGGGGGTAGCAGATACGCAGTATTTT. Translation gives CASSSRGVADTQYF.

The gene calls are TRBV9 and TRBJ1-4; no clear D gene. V shed 4 bases and J shed 6 bases, with 13 bases lying between them. This CDR3 spans 14 amino acids. Germline CDR1 and CDR2: SGDLS and YYNGEE. The chain's CDR3 is CASSPDGQDEKLFF. For the CDR3, the DNA is TGTGCCAGCAGCCCGGACGGGCAGGATGAAAAACTGTTTTTT.

The CDR3: CASSMTNYGYTF. Here the CDR3 DNA reads TGTGCCAGCAGCATGACGAACTATGGCTACACCTTC. The chain uses TRBV11-3 and TRBJ1-2; D is ambiguous. Germline CDR1 and CDR2: SGHNT and YENEEA. The CDR3 has 12 residues. Between the trimmed V and J ends, which lost 5 bases and 2 bases, there was a span of 6 bases.

The V call is TRBV5-1, the J call TRBJ2-5, with D perhaps matching TRBD2 (5 bases). Germline CDR1 SGHRS, CDR2 YFSETQ. This CDR3 contains 15 residues. V shed 0 bases and J shed 5 bases, with 14 bases lying between them. The CDR3 sequence is CASSLVSDFQETQYF. The DNA for the CDR3 is TGCGCCAGCAGCTTGGTCTCGGACTTCCAGGAGACCCAGTACTTC.

The chain carries TRBV6-6 and TRBJ2-7; D is perhaps TRBD1 (6 bases). The V end was cut by 0 bases, the J end by 2 bases, with 11 bases between. CDR3 length equals 15 residues. Germline CDR1 MNHNY, CDR2 SVGAGI (reference sequence). CDR3 region: CASSYSAGTTYEQYF. In DNA form, the CDR3 reads TGTGCCAGCAGTTACTCTGCCGGGACAACCTACGAGCAGTACTTC.

The genes are TRBV6-5 and TRBJ2-5; 8 bases fit TRBD2. The germline V gene has CDR1 MNHEY and CDR2 SVGAGI. The CDR3 extends over 14 amino acids. V lost 2 bases and J lost 5; bases outside the gene matches: 4. This chain's CDR3 is CASSYRQREETQYF. The CDR3 DNA sequence: TGTGCCAGCAGTTACCGCCAGCGGGAGGAGACCCAGTACTTC.